This TCR beta chain was sequenced during a study of OX40 agonist ivuxolimab in advanced cancers. Study at large: Prior checkpoint blockade (anti-PD-1, anti-PD-L1 or anti-CTLA-4) was permitted; roughly 40% had it. Three individuals attained partial responses, comprising one hepatocellular carcinoma case and two cutaneous melanoma cases.

Profiled with immunoSEQ multiplex PCR; TCRdb holds only in-frame clones, not every one. The sample includes about 84,000 clones, about four fifths of them seen just once. The sample here was CD4+ or CD8+ T cells sorted from blood, taken in a trial of the OX40 agonist ivuxolimab. This clonotype was obtained from an adult with an advanced solid tumor such as melanoma, head and neck, liver or kidney cancer.

This chain's CDR3 is CASSRRDSEAFF. As DNA, the CDR3 is TGTGCCAGCAGTCGCCGGGACAGCGAAGCTTTCTTT. V is TRBV7-9 and J is TRBJ1-1; TRBD1 matches at 7 bases. This CDR3 spans 12 amino acids. The V gene's germline CDR1 is SEHNR and CDR2 FQNEAQ (reference sequence). The trim removed 6 bases at V and 8 bases at J, leaving 6 bases unmatched.